Below, 30 T cell receptor beta chains from the same sample are listed, as sequenced in a study of blood T cell repertoires in COVID-19. Some clones are missing from TCRdb's copy, which holds only in-frame ones; the method was immunoSEQ multiplex PCR. This table holds 80,000 or so clones, 81% found once. The material sequenced was peripheral blood. These TCRs come from a man older than 75 with acute or convalescent COVID-19.

The chain recombines TRBV5-8 with TRBJ2-5; 8 nucleotides match TRBD1. V shed 4 bases, J shed 3 bases, and the junction held 5 bases outside the gene matches. From germline, CDR1 is SGHTS and CDR2 YDEGEE. The CDR3 consists of 14 residues. CDR3 amino acids: CASSQPDREETQYF. The CDR3 DNA sequence: TGTGCCAGCAGCCAACCGGACAGGGAAGAGACCCAGTACTTC. Full variable domain (outside the CDR3, taken from reference TRBV5-8 and TRBJ2-5): EAGVTQSPTHLIKTRGQQATLRCSPISGHTSVYWYQQALGLGLQFLLWYDEGEERNRGNFPPRFSGRQFPNYSSELNVNALELEDSALYLCASSQPDREETQYFGPGTRLLVL.

The J gene is TRBJ2-5, the V gene TRBV7-9, with D possibly being TRBD1 (5 bases). Germline CDR1 reads SEHNR; CDR2 reads FQNEAQ (reference sequence). Trimming took off 0 bases at V and 2 bases at J, with 16 bases between the two ends. There are 17 residues in the CDR3. The CDR3 nucleotides read TGTGCCAGCAGCTTAGCAAAGGGGATGTGGGAACAAGAGACCCAGTACTTC. Protein sequence: CASSLAKGMWEQETQYF.

J is TRBJ1-3 and V is TRBV7-2, with D possibly matching TRBD1 (5 bases). Deletions cut 4 bases from V and 1 base from J, with 11 bases between. CDR1 is SGHTA, CDR2 FQGNSA, per germline. The CDR3 is 15 residues long. The CDR3 loop reads CASSYSRVSGNTIYF. In nucleotides, the CDR3 is TGTGCCAGCAGCTACTCCAGGGTTTCTGGAAACACCATATATTTT.

CDR3: CASRINRVSDTQYF. As DNA, the CDR3 is TGTGCCAGCAGAATAAACAGGGTATCAGATACGCAGTATTTT. The chain carries TRBV5-4 and TRBJ2-3; the D gene is possibly TRBD1 (6 bases). The CDR3 length is 14 residues. Trimming cost V 5 bases and J 4 bases, with 14 bases left between them. Germline V gene sequence: CDR1 SGHNT, CDR2 YYREEE (reference sequence).

This clone was counted a few times. The rearrangement uses TRBV13 and TRBJ2-7; D might be TRBD1 (7 bases). The CDR3 runs to 16 residues. V was pared by 1 base and J by 4 bases, with 17 bases between. Looked up from germline, CDR1 is PRHDT and CDR2 is FYEKMQ (reference sequence). The CDR3, as DNA: TGTGCCAGCAGCTTAGCGGAGGGGGCGGAATCTTACGAGCAGTACTTC. This codes for CASSLAEGAESYEQYF. The full variable domain, completed using reference TRBV13 and TRBJ2-7, is AAGVIQSPRHLIKEKRETATLKCYPIPRHDTVYWYQQGPGQDPQFLISFYEKMQSDKGSIPDRFSAQQFSDYHSELNMSSLELGDSALYFCASSLAEGAESYEQYFGPGTRLTVT.

The J gene is TRBJ2-3, the V gene TRBV28, with D possibly being TRBD1 (6 bases). This CDR3 contains 15 residues. The germline V gene has CDR1 MDHEN and CDR2 SYDVKM. The V gene lost 2 bases and the J gene lost 5 bases, with 14 bases spanning the gap. In DNA form, the CDR3 reads TGTGCCAGCAGTTTACCCACCTTACAGGGAGATACGCAGTATTTT. Translating gives CASSLPTLQGDTQYF.

The chain links TRBV4-2 to TRBJ2-5; 10 bases match TRBD2. The CDR3 has 15 amino acids. The J segment lost 5 bases and the V segment lost 4 bases, leaving 7 bases of the junction unmatched. The germline CDR1 and CDR2 sequences are LGHNA and YNFKEQ. DNA of the CDR3: TGTGCCAGCAGCCCTAGCGGGAGTGGATTGGAGACCCAGTACTTC. This encodes CASSPSGSGLETQYF.

The rearrangement uses TRBV7-3 and TRBJ1-4; weak D call: TRBD1 (6 bases). V was pared by 5 bases and J by 7 bases, with 17 bases between. This CDR3 has 15 amino acids. Germline V gene data show CDR1 as SGHTA and CDR2 as FQGTGA. CDR3 DNA: TGTGCCAGCAGCCCCGCTGGGGGGGGGCGTGAAAAACTGTTTTTT. Encoded protein: CASSPAGGGREKLFF.

This clone was recorded once. The chain employs TRBV7-9 and TRBJ1-5; 10 nucleotides match TRBD1. The trim removed 4 bases at V and 1 base at J, leaving 7 bases unmatched. The CDR3 contains 17 residues. Germline V lookup: CDR1 SEHNR, CDR2 FQNEAQ (reference sequence). Here the CDR3 DNA reads TGTGCCAGCAGCTACTCATGGGACAGGGGAAGCAATCAGCCCCAGCATTTT. Translated, it gives CASSYSWDRGSNQPQHF.

This rearrangement joins TRBV14 to TRBJ1-6; 8 bases align to TRBD1. The J segment lost 8 bases and the V segment lost 3 bases, leaving 6 bases of the junction unmatched. The CDR3 consists of 15 residues. Germline V gene data show CDR1 as SGHDN and CDR2 as FVKESK. The CDR3 DNA is TGTGCCAGCAGCCAGATTACAGGGGGTGATTCACCCCTCCACTTT. Protein: CASSQITGGDSPLHF.

The chain recombines TRBV18 with TRBJ2-3; weak D call: TRBD2 (6 bases). Trimming shortened V by 3 bases and J by 6 bases, and 13 bases separated the two germline ends. The CDR3 totals 14 residues. CDR1 is KGHSH and CDR2 is LQKENI in the germline V gene. CDR3 nucleotide sequence: TGTGCCAGCTCACCCCCACCGGGAGAGGATACGCAGTATTTT. Protein: CASSPPPGEDTQYF.

The CDR3 here is CASSLTSSYNSPLHF. The CDR3 coding sequence is TGTGCCAGCAGCTTAACAAGCTCCTATAATTCACCCCTCCACTTT. The chain joins TRBV7-9 to TRBJ1-6, with D unresolved. CDR1 and CDR2 (germline): SEHNR, FQNEAQ (reference sequence). This CDR3 comprises 15 residues. V dropped 2 bases and J dropped 0 bases, with 5 bases sitting between them.

The chain has TRBV19 and TRBJ1-5, with 8 bases matching TRBD1. This CDR3 comprises 13 residues. V lost 11 bases and J lost 6; bases outside the gene matches: 9. Germline loops: CDR1 LNHDA, CDR2 SQIVND (reference sequence). CDR3: CARPGQGSQPQHF. The CDR3 coding sequence is TGTGCCCGACCCGGACAGGGCAGTCAGCCCCAGCATTTT.

This rearrangement joins TRBV18 to TRBJ1-2; D unresolved. The CDR3 covers 14 residues. Germline-derived CDR1 and CDR2 are KGHSH and LQKENI. V lost 6 bases to trimming and J lost 3 bases, with 14 bases between them. The CDR3 loop reads CASSPTGKDYGYTF. As DNA, the CDR3 is TGTGCCAGCTCGCCTACGGGTAAAGACTATGGCTACACCTTC.

The CDR3 region is CASSPRRLLNTEAFF. CDR3 DNA: TGTGCCAGTAGCCCCCGCAGGCTTCTGAACACTGAAGCTTTCTTT. The chain has TRBV19 and TRBJ1-1; D is unresolved. V was shortened by 6 bases and J by 0 bases, with 14 bases between the two germline ends. The germline V gene encodes CDR1 LNHDA and CDR2 SQIVND (reference sequence). The CDR3 has 15 residues. The complete variable domain, with remaining parts taken from reference TRBV19 and TRBJ1-1, reads DGGITQSPKYLFRKEGQNVTLSCEQNLNHDAMYWYRQDPGQGLRLIYYSQIVNDFQKGDIAEGYSVSREKKESFPLTVTSAQKNPTAFYLCASSPRRLLNTEAFFGQGTRLTVV.

J is TRBJ2-7 and V is TRBV5-4, with 14 bases matching TRBD2. The CDR3 is made up of 15 amino acids. Looked up from germline, CDR1 is SGHNT and CDR2 is YYREEE (reference sequence). The trim removed 4 bases at V and 5 bases at J, leaving 5 bases unmatched. The CDR3 DNA sequence: TGTGCCAGCAGCCCACCGGGACTAGCGGGAGACGAGCAGTACTTC. Translation gives CASSPPGLAGDEQYF.

J is TRBJ1-2 and V is TRBV7-9; D is unresolved. Trimming removed 5 bases at V and 6 bases at J, with 13 bases between. This CDR3 has 13 amino acids. Germline assignment: CDR1 SEHNR and CDR2 FQNEAQ (reference sequence). As DNA, the CDR3 is TGTGCCAGCAGCCGCGGGGTGAACAATGGCTACACCTTC. It specifies CASSRGVNNGYTF.

As regards this clone: This same CDR3 is encoded by further DNA sequences in the sample. This rearrangement joins TRBV2 to TRBJ1-3, with a weak D call TRBD1 (6 bases). Looked up from germline, CDR1 is SNHLY and CDR2 is FYNNEI. V was cut by 0 bases and J by 4 bases, with 13 bases left in between. The CDR3 runs 16 residues. CDR3: CASSEAGGASGNTIYF. Here the CDR3 DNA reads TGTGCCAGCAGTGAAGCCGGGGGGGCATCAGGAAACACCATATATTTT.

The gene calls are TRBV7-3 and TRBJ2-3; TRBD2 agrees at 10 bases. Germline assignment: CDR1 SGHTA and CDR2 FQGTGA. This CDR3 has 13 residues. Losses at the gene ends were 5 bases for V and 6 bases for J; bases not matched to a gene: 2. CDR3 sequence: CASSGGLADTQYF. CDR3 nucleotide sequence: TGTGCCAGCAGCGGGGGACTAGCGGATACGCAGTATTTT.

V gene TRBV7-9 combines with J gene TRBJ1-3; no reliable D call. This CDR3 contains 15 residues. V dropped 5 bases and J dropped 4 bases, with 15 bases sitting between them. Germline assignment: CDR1 SEHNR and CDR2 FQNEAQ (reference sequence). CDR3 coding DNA: TGTGCCAGCAGCCCTCGGGGTTCAGTGGGAAACACCATATATTTT. As protein: CASSPRGSVGNTIYF. Full variable domain (missing parts from reference TRBV7-9 and TRBJ1-3): DTGVSQNPRHKITKRGQNVTFRCDPISEHNRLYWYRQTLGQGPEFLTYFQNEAQLEKSRLLSDRFSAERPKGSFSTLEIQRTEQGDSAMYLCASSPRGSVGNTIYFGEGSWLTVV.

CDR3 in amino acids: CASSHGQGAYEQYF. DNA for the CDR3: TGTGCCAGCAGCCATGGACAAGGAGCCTACGAGCAGTACTTC. V usage is TRBV5-4 and J usage is TRBJ2-7, with D maybe TRBD1 (5 bases). V was shortened by 4 bases and J by 2 bases, with 13 bases between the two germline ends. The germline V gene has CDR1 SGHNT and CDR2 YYREEE (reference sequence). This CDR3 spans 14 amino acids.

The rearrangement links TRBV7-2 to TRBJ1-5; 10 bases agree with TRBD1. V lost 2 bases and J lost 6; bases outside the gene matches: 7. Germline V gene lookup returns CDR1 SGHTA and CDR2 FQGNSA. The CDR3 is 16 residues long. This CDR3 reads CASSLMGTGVAQPQHF. CDR3 DNA sequence: TGTGCCAGCAGCTTAATGGGGACAGGGGTTGCTCAGCCCCAGCATTTT. Complete variable domain (other parts from reference TRBV7-2 and TRBJ1-5): GAGVSQSPSNKVTEKGKDVELRCDPISGHTALYWYRQSLGQGLEFLIYFQGNSAPDKSGLPSDRFSAERTGGSVSTLTIQRTQQEDSAVYLCASSLMGTGVAQPQHFGDGTRLSIL.

This chain uses TRBV30 with TRBJ1-1; D is unclear. This CDR3 has 13 residues. The germline CDR1 and CDR2 sequences are GTSNPN and SVGIG (reference sequence). Trimming left V 0 bases short and J 4 bases short, with 9 bases between. The chain's CDR3 is CAWSVRGGTEAFF. The CDR3 nucleotides are TGTGCCTGGAGTGTACGGGGTGGCACTGAAGCTTTCTTT. Filled out from reference TRBV30 and TRBJ1-1, the complete variable domain reads SQTIHQWPATLVQPVGSPLSLECTVEGTSNPNLYWYRQAAGRGLQLLFYSVGIGQISSEVPQNLSASRPQDRQFILSSKKLLLSDSGFYLCAWSVRGGTEAFFGQGTRLTVV.

The rearrangement uses TRBV29-1 and TRBJ2-3; TRBD1 agrees at 10 bases. This CDR3 region has 14 residues. The ends lost 3 bases at V and 3 bases at J; junction bases unmatched: 3. The germline V gene has CDR1 SQVTM and CDR2 ANQGSEA. The CDR3 DNA sequence: TGCAGCGTTGAGAAGGACAGGGGGACAGATACGCAGTATTTT. It is translated as CSVEKDRGTDTQYF.

The V call is TRBV18, the J call TRBJ1-1, with 7 nucleotides matching TRBD1. The CDR3 contains 13 residues. CDR1 is KGHSH, CDR2 LQKENI, per germline. With 5 bases clipped from V and 3 bases from J, the junction kept 3 bases outside the gene matches. The CDR3 loop is CASSEDRDTEAFF. The CDR3 DNA is TGTGCCAGCTCAGAAGACAGGGACACTGAAGCTTTCTTT.

The V gene is TRBV19, the J gene TRBJ1-1; the match to TRBD1 covers 8 bases. The CDR3 spans 17 residues. CDR1 LNHDA and CDR2 SQIVND come from the germline V gene (reference sequence). J lost 0 bases, V lost 3 bases, and 9 bases had no gene match. This chain's CDR3 is CASSMIGQGRMNTEAFF. In DNA form, the CDR3 reads TGTGCCAGTAGTATGATTGGACAGGGAAGGATGAACACTGAAGCTTTCTTT.

The chain combines TRBV7-9 with TRBJ1-3; D unclear. The CDR3 loop spans 13 amino acids. V shed 8 bases and J shed 0 bases, with 8 bases lying between them. Germline CDR1 SEHNR, CDR2 FQNEAQ (reference sequence). The CDR3 coding sequence is TGTGCCAGCGGCCCGAACTCTGGAAACACCATATATTTT. It is translated as CASGPNSGNTIYF.

The V call is TRBV5-1, the J call TRBJ1-1; a possible D gene is TRBD1 (5 bases). Trimming took 4 bases from V and 0 from J, leaving 16 bases between them. The CDR3 consists of 16 residues. The germline V gene has CDR1 SGHRS and CDR2 YFSETQ. The CDR3 is CASSPYRQTLNTEAFF. Written as DNA, the CDR3 is TGCGCCAGCAGCCCCTACAGACAGACCTTGAACACTGAAGCTTTCTTT.

The genes are TRBV27 and TRBJ2-3, with D perhaps TRBD2 (6 bases). Trimming removed 8 bases at V and 3 bases at J, with 18 bases between. Per germline, CDR1 MNHEY and CDR2 SMNVEV (reference sequence). The length of the CDR3 is 15 residues. The CDR3 spells CASRWRGRVTDTQYF. Here the CDR3 DNA reads TGTGCCAGCCGCTGGCGGGGCAGGGTGACAGATACGCAGTATTTT.

The chain combines TRBV2 with TRBJ1-1, with D possibly being TRBD1 (6 bases). Germline V gene sequence: CDR1 SNHLY, CDR2 FYNNEI. V was shortened by 5 bases and J by 0 bases, with 10 bases between the two germline ends. The CDR3 is 14 residues long. Here the CDR3 reads CASSRQVMNTEAFF. DNA for the CDR3: TGTGCCAGCAGTAGACAGGTCATGAACACTGAAGCTTTCTTT.